The 23 T cell receptor beta chains listed next were all sequenced from one sample in a study of memory B cells and T cells in multiple sclerosis. Generated by immunoSEQ multiplex PCR, the TCRdb table keeps only in-frame clones and is missing some. The table includes 25,000 to 35,000 clones, about 84% detected once. Antigens for these TCRs are unknown. CFSE-dim autoproliferating and CFSE-high non-proliferating T cells from unstimulated culture were sequenced separately. Cultures began with approximately 4.5x10^7 CFSE-labeled PBMCs, unstimulated for more than 6 days, with replicate wells pooled. What was sequenced was PBMCs from blood kept in culture. The receptors originated from a human donor with multiple sclerosis.

The chain has TRBV11-2 and TRBJ2-7; the D gene could be TRBD1 or TRBD2 (5 bases each). The CDR3 loop spans 14 amino acids. V dropped 5 bases and J dropped 7 bases, with 18 bases sitting between them. Per the germline V gene, CDR1 is SGHAT and CDR2 is FQNNGV. The CDR3 region has the DNA TGTGCCAGCAGCCGGGACGGTGGACTCTTAGAGCAGTACTTC. Amino acids: CASSRDGGLLEQYF.

The chain joins TRBV28 to TRBJ1-1; perhaps TRBD1 as D (6 bases). The CDR3 is made up of 11 amino acids. V dropped 4 bases and J dropped 11 bases, with 11 bases sitting between them. CDR1 and CDR2 from the germline V gene are MDHEN and SYDVKM. The CDR3 sequence is CASSYGTRAFF. As DNA, the CDR3 is TGTGCCAGCAGTTACGGGACAAGGGCTTTCTTT.

The V call is TRBV5-4, the J call TRBJ2-7; 8 bases align to TRBD1. Germline CDR1 reads SGHNT; CDR2 reads YYREEE (reference sequence). The CDR3 consists of 15 residues. V trimming: 4 bases; J trimming: 3 bases; junction bases outside the gene matches: 9. The CDR3 protein is CASSTYGQGLYEQYF. The CDR3 DNA reads TGTGCCAGCAGCACCTACGGACAGGGCCTCTACGAGCAGTACTTC. The entire variable domain, with the rest obtained from reference TRBV5-4 and TRBJ2-7, is as follows: ETGVTQSPTHLIKTRGQQVTLRCSSQSGHNTVSWYQQALGQGPQFIFQYYREEENGRGNFPPRFSGLQFPNYSSELNVNALELDDSALYLCASSTYGQGLYEQYFGPGTRLTVT.

This chain connects TRBV5-1 to TRBJ2-2; D might be TRBD1 or TRBD2, each matching 6 bases. Per germline, CDR1 SGHRS and CDR2 YFSETQ. This CDR3 spans 15 amino acids. Trimming left V 1 base short and J 6 bases short, with 13 bases between. CDR3 DNA sequence: TGCGCCAGCAGCTTGATGGGGGGCCCGGCCGGGGAGCTGTTTTTT. This translates into CASSLMGGPAGELFF. Full variable domain (outside the CDR3, taken from reference TRBV5-1 and TRBJ2-2): KAGVTQTPRYLIKTRGQQVTLSCSPISGHRSVSWYQQTPGQGLQFLFEYFSETQRNKGNFPGRFSGRQFSNSRSEMNVSTLELGDSALYLCASSLMGGPAGELFFGEGSRLTVL.

The rearrangement uses TRBV7-8 and TRBJ1-3; weak D call: TRBD1 (5 bases). Trimming removed 5 bases from V and 1 base from J, with 9 bases in between. The CDR3 is 14 residues long. Germline CDR1 SGHVS, CDR2 FQNEAQ. The CDR3 DNA reads TGTGCCAGCAGCCCTCGGGGGTCTGGAAACACCATATATTTT. Translation: CASSPRGSGNTIYF.

The chain employs TRBV25-1 and TRBJ1-6; D is undetermined. Germline values: CDR1 MGHDK, CDR2 SYGVNS. Trimming shortened V by 3 bases and J by 0 bases, and 12 bases separated the two germline ends. This CDR3 is built from 17 residues. The CDR3 sequence: CASSDRTEDSYNSPLHF. The CDR3 coding sequence is TGTGCCAGCAGTGACAGGACTGAAGACTCCTATAATTCACCCCTCCACTTT.

This chain connects TRBV28 to TRBJ1-4, with TRBD1 matching 8 bases. With V trimmed by 8 bases and J by 7 bases, 12 bases remained unmatched. Germline CDR1 MDHEN, CDR2 SYDVKM. The CDR3 runs to 15 residues. The CDR3 is CASDRGLGTREKLFF. The CDR3 DNA reads TGTGCCAGCGACAGGGGTTTAGGGACCCGTGAAAAACTGTTTTTT.

CDR3 in amino acids: CASSFQGQVGLNQPQHF. CDR3 in DNA: TGTGCCAGCAGTTTCCAGGGACAGGTTGGCCTCAATCAGCCCCAGCATTTT. The chain uses TRBV27 and TRBJ1-5, with 8 bases fitting TRBD1. V was clipped by 3 bases and J by 3 bases; unmatched bases: 10. The germline gives CDR1 MNHEY, CDR2 SMNVEV (reference sequence). The CDR3 spans 17 residues.

The sample holds a few counts of this clone. The rearrangement joins TRBV5-8 to TRBJ1-2, with TRBD1 matching 10 bases. Germline V lookup: CDR1 SGHTS, CDR2 YDEGEE. V lost 2 bases to trimming and J lost 8 bases; unmatched junction nucleotides: 9. The CDR3 is 15 amino acids. CDR3 protein: CASSFIPGQGTGYTF. The CDR3 DNA reads TGTGCCAGCAGCTTCATCCCGGGACAGGGGACCGGCTACACCTTC. Supplemented by reference TRBV5-8 and TRBJ1-2, the full variable domain reads EAGVTQSPTHLIKTRGQQATLRCSPISGHTSVYWYQQALGLGLQFLLWYDEGEERNRGNFPPRFSGRQFPNYSSELNVNALELEDSALYLCASSFIPGQGTGYTFGSGTRLTVV.

This clone was counted a single time. The J gene is TRBJ1-4, the V gene TRBV29-1; D remains unclear. The CDR3 is made up of 13 amino acids. Between the trimmed V and J ends, which lost 3 bases and 5 bases, there was a span of 10 bases. In germline, CDR1 is SQVTM, CDR2 ANQGSEA. The CDR3 DNA reads as TGCAGCGTTGAGAGAGGGCCGAATGAAAAACTGTTTTTT. Residues: CSVERGPNEKLFF.

This rearrangement joins TRBV14 to TRBJ1-6; no reliable D call. Trimming took 1 base from V and 8 from J, leaving 9 bases between them. The CDR3 is 14 amino acids. Germline V gene data show CDR1 as SGHDN and CDR2 as FVKESK. CDR3 nucleotide sequence: TGTGCCAGCAGCCAAGGGCAGGTATATTCACCCCTCCACTTT. This codes for CASSQGQVYSPLHF.

The J gene is TRBJ1-5, the V gene TRBV4-1, with D possibly being TRBD1 (5 bases). V dropped 4 bases and J dropped 3 bases, with 10 bases sitting between them. The germline CDR1 and CDR2 sequences are MGHRA and YSYEKL. The CDR3 loop spans 14 amino acids. In DNA form, the CDR3 reads TGCGCCAGCAGCCCCGGGGCCCTCAATCAGCCCCAGCATTTT. Translation: CASSPGALNQPQHF.

The chain employs TRBV6-6 and TRBJ2-1; 11 bases align to TRBD2. The CDR3 extends over 14 amino acids. The V segment lost 7 bases and the J segment 12 bases; nucleotides outside the gene matches: 11. Germline lookup yields CDR1 MNHNY and CDR2 SVGAGI (reference sequence). In DNA form, the CDR3 reads TGTGCCAGCACCCCAGGGGCTAGCGGGAGGAGGCAGTTCTTC. Translating it yields CASTPGASGRRQFF.

V and J are TRBV7-3 and TRBJ1-3, with D perhaps matching TRBD1 (6 bases). Trimming took off 6 bases at V and 4 bases at J, with 10 bases between the two ends. The CDR3 totals 13 residues. CDR1 SGHTA and CDR2 FQGTGA come from the germline V gene. The CDR3 DNA is TGTGCCAGCAGTACAGGGCCCGGAAACACCATATATTTT. Translation: CASSTGPGNTIYF.

This clone was seen a single time. The chain has TRBV19 and TRBJ1-4; D might be TRBD1 (5 bases). The length of the CDR3 is 13 residues. The V end lost 10 bases, the J end lost 7 bases, and 16 bases lay between the germline ends. Looked up from germline, CDR1 is LNHDA and CDR2 is SQIVND (reference sequence). The CDR3 is CATRSRGGEKLFF. The DNA of the CDR3 is TGTGCCACCCGTTCGAGGGGCGGTGAAAAACTGTTTTTT.

Of note for this clone: An end of the junction does not agree with germline; a read error may underlie this. The chain is built from TRBV7-7 and TRBJ2-2; perhaps TRBD2 as D (5 bases). The CDR3 length is 14 residues. In germline, CDR1 is SSHAT, CDR2 FNYEAQ (reference sequence). CDR3 amino acids: CASSPSQGGGELFF. The CDR3 DNA reads TGTGCTAGCAGCCCGAGCCAAGGAGGCGGGGAGCTGTTTTTT.

This chain connects TRBV6-5 to TRBJ2-6; tentatively, D is TRBD1 (5 bases). CDR3 length: 15 amino acids. CDR1 MNHEY and CDR2 SVGAGI come from the germline V gene. V dropped 5 bases and J dropped 4 bases, with 12 bases sitting between them. The CDR3 reads CASSRRALGANVLTF. CDR3 nucleotide sequence: TGTGCCAGCAGTCGCAGGGCTCTCGGGGCCAACGTCCTGACTTTC.

V usage is TRBV25-1 and J usage is TRBJ2-7; maybe TRBD2 (5 bases). CDR1 MGHDK and CDR2 SYGVNS come from the germline V gene. Trimming left V 6 bases short and J 0 bases short, with 6 bases between. This CDR3 has 12 amino acids. CDR3 residues: CASRGGSYEQYF. The DNA for the CDR3 is TGTGCCAGCAGAGGAGGCTCCTACGAGCAGTACTTC.

This rearrangement joins TRBV10-2 to TRBJ1-5; TRBD1 is a possible D gene (5 bases). Per germline, CDR1 WSHSY and CDR2 SAAADI. V lost 2 bases and J 4 bases, leaving 9 bases between the germline ends. The CDR3 is 14 residues long. The CDR3 bases are TGCGCCAGCAGTGAGGGGGGATCGAATCAGCCCCAGCATTTT. Protein sequence: CASSEGGSNQPQHF.

The V call is TRBV28, the J call TRBJ1-2; D possibly corresponds to TRBD1 (6 bases). The germline gives CDR1 MDHEN, CDR2 SYDVKM. V lost 8 bases to trimming and J lost 3 bases, with 16 bases between them. The CDR3 runs to 14 residues. The CDR3 loop is CASQPNRVHYGYTF. The CDR3 DNA reads TGTGCCAGCCAACCCAACAGGGTTCACTATGGCTACACCTTC.

This chain connects TRBV5-4 to TRBJ2-7, with a tentative D call TRBD1 (5 bases). CDR1 SGHNT and CDR2 YYREEE come from the germline V gene (reference sequence). There are 15 residues in the CDR3. The germline V and J ends were trimmed by 0 bases and 1 base, with 11 bases remaining between them. This CDR3 reads CASSLEAGISYEQYF. The CDR3 bases are TGTGCCAGCAGCTTGGAGGCAGGGATTTCCTACGAGCAGTACTTC.

The chain carries TRBV5-1 and TRBJ1-5; unclear D gene. Germline CDR1 reads SGHRS; CDR2 reads YFSETQ. V was trimmed by 0 bases and J by 7 bases, leaving 8 bases between them. This CDR3 comprises 13 residues. The CDR3 here is CASSLGASQPQHF. CDR3 sequence (DNA): TGCGCCAGCAGCTTGGGAGCAAGCCAGCCCCAGCATTTT.

The chain uses TRBV6-5 and TRBJ1-1, with D uncertain. Germline V gives CDR1 MNHEY, CDR2 SVGAGI. Trimming took 5 bases from V and 12 from J, leaving 13 bases between them. CDR3 length: 11 amino acids. The DNA of the CDR3 is TGTGCCAGCAGTGAAGCTAATCTTTCTTTCTTT. Translation gives CASSEANLSFF.